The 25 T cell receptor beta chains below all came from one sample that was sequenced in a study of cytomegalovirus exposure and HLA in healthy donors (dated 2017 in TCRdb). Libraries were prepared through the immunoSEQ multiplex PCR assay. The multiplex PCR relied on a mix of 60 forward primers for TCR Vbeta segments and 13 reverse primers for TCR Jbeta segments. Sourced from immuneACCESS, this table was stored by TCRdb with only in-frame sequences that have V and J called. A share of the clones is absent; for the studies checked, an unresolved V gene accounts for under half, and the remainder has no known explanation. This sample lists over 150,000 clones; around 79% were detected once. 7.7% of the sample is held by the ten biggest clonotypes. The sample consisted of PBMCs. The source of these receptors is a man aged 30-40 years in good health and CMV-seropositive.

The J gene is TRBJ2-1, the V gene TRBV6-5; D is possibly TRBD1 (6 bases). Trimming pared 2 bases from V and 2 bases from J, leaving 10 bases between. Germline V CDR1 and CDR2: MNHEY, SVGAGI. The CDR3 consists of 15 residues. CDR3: CASSYGQGTYNEQFF. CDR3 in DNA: TGTGCCAGCAGTTACGGGCAGGGGACCTACAATGAGCAGTTCTTC.

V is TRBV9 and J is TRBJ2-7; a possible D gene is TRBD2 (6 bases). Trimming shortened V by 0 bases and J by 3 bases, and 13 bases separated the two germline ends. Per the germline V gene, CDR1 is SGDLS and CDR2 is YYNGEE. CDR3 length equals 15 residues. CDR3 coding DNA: TGTGCCAGCAGCGTAGATCCGATTAGCGGCTACGAGCAGTACTTC. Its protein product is CASSVDPISGYEQYF.

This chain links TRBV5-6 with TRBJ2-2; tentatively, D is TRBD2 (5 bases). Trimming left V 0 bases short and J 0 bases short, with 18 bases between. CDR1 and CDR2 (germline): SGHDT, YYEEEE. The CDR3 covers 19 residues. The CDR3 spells CASSLVSPRVFTNTGELFF. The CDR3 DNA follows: TGTGCCAGCAGCTTGGTATCTCCGCGGGTGTTCACGAACACCGGGGAGCTGTTTTTT.

CDR3 in DNA: TGTGCCAGCAGCCGTTGGCCACAGGGAGACTATGGCTACACCTTC. This translates into CASSRWPQGDYGYTF. V and J are TRBV7-9 and TRBJ1-2; D may be TRBD1 (6 bases). V shed 5 bases and J shed 3 bases, with 16 bases lying between them. Per the germline V gene, CDR1 is SEHNR and CDR2 is FQNEAQ (reference sequence). The CDR3 contains 15 residues.

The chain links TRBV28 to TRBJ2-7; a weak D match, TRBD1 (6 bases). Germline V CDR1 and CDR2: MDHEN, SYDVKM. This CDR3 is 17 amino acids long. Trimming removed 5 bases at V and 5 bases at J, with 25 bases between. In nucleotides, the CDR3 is TGTGCCAGCAGTCCCGGCCCTAAAGGACAGTCTTCCCACGAGCAGTACTTC. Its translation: CASSPGPKGQSSHEQYF.

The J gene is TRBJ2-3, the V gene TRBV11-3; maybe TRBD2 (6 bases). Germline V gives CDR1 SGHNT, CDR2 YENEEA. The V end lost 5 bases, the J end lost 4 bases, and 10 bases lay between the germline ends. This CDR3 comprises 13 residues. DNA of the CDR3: TGTGCCAGCAGCCCATCGGGAGCAGATACGCAGTATTTT. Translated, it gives CASSPSGADTQYF.

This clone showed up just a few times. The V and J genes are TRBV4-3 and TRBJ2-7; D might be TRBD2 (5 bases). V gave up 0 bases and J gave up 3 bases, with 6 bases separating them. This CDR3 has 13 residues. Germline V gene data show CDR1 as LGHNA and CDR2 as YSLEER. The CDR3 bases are TGCGCCAGCAGCCAAGATCGGGGCTACGAGCAGTACTTC. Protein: CASSQDRGYEQYF.

CDR3 sequence: CASSPRPGQGGNTIYF. The CDR3, as DNA: TGTGCCAGCAGCCCACGACCGGGACAGGGGGGAAACACCATATATTTT. The chain has TRBV7-2 and TRBJ1-3, with 10 bases aligning to TRBD1. This CDR3 contains 16 residues. J lost 4 bases, V lost 5 bases, and 8 bases had no gene match. The germline CDR1 and CDR2 sequences are SGHTA and FQGNSA.

The CDR3 region has the DNA TGTGCCATCAGTGGGGGGCTTGACTATGGCTACACCTTC. Translating it yields CAISGGLDYGYTF. J is TRBJ1-2 and V is TRBV10-3; a possible D gene is TRBD1 (6 bases). V lost 4 bases and J 3 bases, leaving 9 bases between the germline ends. The CDR3 runs to 13 residues. The germline gives CDR1 ENHRY, CDR2 SYGVKD.

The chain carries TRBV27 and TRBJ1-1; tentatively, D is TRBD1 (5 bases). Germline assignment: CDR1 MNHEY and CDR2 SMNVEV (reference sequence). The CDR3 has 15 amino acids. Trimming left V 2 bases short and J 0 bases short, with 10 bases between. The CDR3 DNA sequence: TGTGCCAGCAGTTTAGCAGGGTACCTGAACACTGAAGCTTTCTTT. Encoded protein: CASSLAGYLNTEAFF.

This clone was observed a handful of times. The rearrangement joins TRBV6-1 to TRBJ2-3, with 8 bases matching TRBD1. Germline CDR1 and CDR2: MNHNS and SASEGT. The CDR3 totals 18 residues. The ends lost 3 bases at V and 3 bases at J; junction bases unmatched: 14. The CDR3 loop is CASSESGWAGGATDTQYF. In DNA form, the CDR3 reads TGTGCCAGCAGTGAGAGCGGCTGGGCAGGGGGCGCGACAGATACGCAGTATTTT.

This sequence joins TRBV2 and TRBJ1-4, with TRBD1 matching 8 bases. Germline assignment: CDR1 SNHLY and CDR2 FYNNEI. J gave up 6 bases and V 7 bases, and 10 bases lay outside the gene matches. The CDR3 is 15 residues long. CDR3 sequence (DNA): TGTGCCAGCACCAGAAGCAGGGGGCAGGATGAAAAACTGTTTTTT. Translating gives CASTRSRGQDEKLFF.

CDR3 in DNA: TGTGCCAGCAGCCCTACAGGGGGCATCTATGGCTACACCTTC. Translated, it gives CASSPTGGIYGYTF. This chain links TRBV7-9 with TRBJ1-2, with 9 bases lining up with TRBD1. The V segment lost 5 bases and the J segment 4 bases; nucleotides outside the gene matches: 5. Germline CDR1 reads SEHNR; CDR2 reads FQNEAQ (reference sequence). The CDR3 totals 14 residues.

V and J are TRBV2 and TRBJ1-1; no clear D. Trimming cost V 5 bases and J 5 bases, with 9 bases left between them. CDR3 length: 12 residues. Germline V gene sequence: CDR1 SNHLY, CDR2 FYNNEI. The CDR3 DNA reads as TGTGCCAGCAGTATCAGCGTGACTGAAGCTTTCTTT. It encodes CASSISVTEAFF.

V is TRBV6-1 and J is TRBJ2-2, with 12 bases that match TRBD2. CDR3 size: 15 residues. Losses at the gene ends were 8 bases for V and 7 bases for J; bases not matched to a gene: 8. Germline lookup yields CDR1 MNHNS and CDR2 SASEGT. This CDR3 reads CASAASGRAGGELFF. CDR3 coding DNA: TGTGCCAGCGCGGCTAGCGGGAGGGCTGGCGGGGAGCTGTTTTTT.

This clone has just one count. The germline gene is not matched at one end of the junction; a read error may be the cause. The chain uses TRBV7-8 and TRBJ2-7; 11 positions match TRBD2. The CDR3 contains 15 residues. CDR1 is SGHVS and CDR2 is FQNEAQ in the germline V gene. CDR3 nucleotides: TGTGCCAGCAGCTTAGCGAGGTTAGCGGGAGGGCCTCCTCCCTTC. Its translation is CASSLARLAGGPPPF.

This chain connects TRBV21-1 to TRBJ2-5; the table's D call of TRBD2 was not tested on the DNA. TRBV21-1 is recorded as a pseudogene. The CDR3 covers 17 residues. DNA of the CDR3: TGTGCCAGCAGGCGCACTCGGACTAGCGGGAGCAGGAAGACCCAGTACTTC. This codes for CASRRTRTSGSRKTQYF.

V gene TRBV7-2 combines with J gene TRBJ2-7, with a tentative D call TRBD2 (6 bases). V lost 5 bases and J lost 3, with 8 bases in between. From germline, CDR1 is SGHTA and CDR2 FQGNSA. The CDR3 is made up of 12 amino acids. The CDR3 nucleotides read TGTGCCAGCAGCAAGACTAGCTACGAGCAGTACTTC. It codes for CASSKTSYEQYF.

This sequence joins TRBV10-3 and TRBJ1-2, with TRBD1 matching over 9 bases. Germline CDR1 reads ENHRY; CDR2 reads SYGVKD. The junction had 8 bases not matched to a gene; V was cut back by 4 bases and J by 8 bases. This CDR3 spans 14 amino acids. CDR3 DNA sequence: TGTGCCATCAGTGGACCGGGACAGGGCGGCGGCTACACCTTC. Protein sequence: CAISGPGQGGGYTF.

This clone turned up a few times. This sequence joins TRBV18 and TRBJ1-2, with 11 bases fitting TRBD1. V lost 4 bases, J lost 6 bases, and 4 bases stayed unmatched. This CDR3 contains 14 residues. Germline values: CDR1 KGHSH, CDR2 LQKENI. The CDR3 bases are TGTGCCAGCTCACGGGGACAGGGGGTCGATGGCTACACCTTC. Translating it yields CASSRGQGVDGYTF.

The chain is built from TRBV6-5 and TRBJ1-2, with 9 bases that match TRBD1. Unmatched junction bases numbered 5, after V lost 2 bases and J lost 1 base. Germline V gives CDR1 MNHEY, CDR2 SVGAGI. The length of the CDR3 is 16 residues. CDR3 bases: TGTGCCAGCAGTTACCTAACAGGGGGCTATAACTATGGCTACACCTTC. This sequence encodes CASSYLTGGYNYGYTF.

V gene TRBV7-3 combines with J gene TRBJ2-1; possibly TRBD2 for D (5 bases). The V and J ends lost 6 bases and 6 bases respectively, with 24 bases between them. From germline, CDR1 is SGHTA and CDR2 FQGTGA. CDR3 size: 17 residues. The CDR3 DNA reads TGTGCCAGCAGTCCCTCCCCCGACACCGGGATCCCCAATGAGCAGTTCTTC. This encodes CASSPSPDTGIPNEQFF.

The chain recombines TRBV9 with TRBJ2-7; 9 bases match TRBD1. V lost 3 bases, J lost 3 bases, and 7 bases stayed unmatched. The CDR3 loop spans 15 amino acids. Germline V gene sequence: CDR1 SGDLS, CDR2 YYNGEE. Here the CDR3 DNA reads TGTGCCAGCAGCGCCAGTGGGACAGGGATCTACGAGCAGTACTTC. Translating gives CASSASGTGIYEQYF.

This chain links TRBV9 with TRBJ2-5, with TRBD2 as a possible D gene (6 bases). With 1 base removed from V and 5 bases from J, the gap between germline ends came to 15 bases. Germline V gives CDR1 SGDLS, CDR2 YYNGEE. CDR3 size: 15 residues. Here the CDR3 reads CASSVTGSRGETQYF. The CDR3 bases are TGTGCCAGCAGCGTAACGGGGAGTCGGGGGGAGACCCAGTACTTC.

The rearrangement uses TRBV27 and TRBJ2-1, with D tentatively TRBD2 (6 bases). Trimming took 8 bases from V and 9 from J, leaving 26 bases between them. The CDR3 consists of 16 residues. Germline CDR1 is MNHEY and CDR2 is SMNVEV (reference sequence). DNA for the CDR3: TGTGCCAGCCGGAAACGGCGGGGTCGCGGGGAGAGTGAGCAGTTCTTC. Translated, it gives CASRKRRGRGESEQFF.